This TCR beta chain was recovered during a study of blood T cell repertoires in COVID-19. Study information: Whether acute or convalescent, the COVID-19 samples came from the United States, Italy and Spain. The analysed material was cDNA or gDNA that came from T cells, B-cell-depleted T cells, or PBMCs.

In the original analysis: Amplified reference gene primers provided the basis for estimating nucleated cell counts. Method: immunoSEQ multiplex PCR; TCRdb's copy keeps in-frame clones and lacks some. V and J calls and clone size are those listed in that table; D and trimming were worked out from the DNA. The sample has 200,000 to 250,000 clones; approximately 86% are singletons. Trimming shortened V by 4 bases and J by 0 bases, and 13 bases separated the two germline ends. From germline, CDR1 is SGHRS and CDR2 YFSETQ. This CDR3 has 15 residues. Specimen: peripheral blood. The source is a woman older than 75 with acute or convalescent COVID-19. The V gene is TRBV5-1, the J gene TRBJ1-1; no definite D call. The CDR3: CASSNNGDLNTEAFF. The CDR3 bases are TGCGCCAGCAGCAATAACGGAGATCTGAACACTGAAGCTTTCTTT.